This T cell receptor beta chain came from a study of blood T cell repertoires in COVID-19. This CDR3 contains 15 residues. The germline V gene has CDR1 MNHEY and CDR2 SVGEGT. V was clipped by 5 bases and J by 4 bases; unmatched bases: 9. The method was immunoSEQ multiplex PCR; TCRdb's version includes in-frame clones alone and lacks a portion of them. The data hold 390,000 or so clones, with around 87% observed a single time. Sequenced: peripheral blood. The gene calls are TRBV6-2 or TRBV6-3 and TRBJ2-5, with TRBD1 matching 8 bases. The receptor's source is a woman aged 25 to 39 with COVID-19, enrolled during active disease. The CDR3 spells CASSLGRGLRETQYF. The CDR3 DNA reads TGTGCCAGCAGTCTGGGCAGGGGGCTTAGAGAGACCCAGTACTTC.